Listed below are T cell receptor beta chains from one sample, sequenced in a study of cytomegalovirus exposure and HLA in healthy donors. The data were produced by immunoSEQ multiplex PCR, yet TCRdb's version contains in-frame clones alone and is incomplete. The data show some 160,000 clones, over 65% seen once. Specimen: PBMCs. The receptors stem from a man aged 55 to 70 in good health and CMV-seronegative. CDR3s include the opening cysteine and the closing phenylalanine or tryptophan. Each record gives: D gene, V gene, J gene, CDR3 DNA, CDR3 protein. The D gene is left open where the match is weak.

TRBD2	TRBV15	TRBJ2-7	TGTGCCACCAGCAGCGCGGGAGGGATTGGGGACGAGCAGTACTTC	CATSSAGGIGDEQYF
TRBD1	TRBV7-9	TRBJ2-1	TGTGCCAGCAGCCTGGCGACAGGGAGGCAGTTCTTC	CASSLATGRQFF
TRBD1	TRBV5-1	TRBJ2-1	TGCGCCAGCCGGACAGGGGACAATGAGCAGTTCTTC	CASRTGDNEQFF
TRBD2	TRBV15	TRBJ2-5	TGTGCCACCAGCAGAGATGCTCCGGGACTAGAGTTGTCCCAGTACTTC	CATSRDAPGLELSQYF
TRBD2	TRBV10-3	TRBJ2-2	TGTGCCATCAGTGAGTCCCCGGGACTAGCGTATCCCGGGGAGCTGTTTTTT	CAISESPGLAYPGELFF
TRBD1	TRBV25-1	TRBJ1-2	TGTGCCAGCAGTGAATCTCGGACAGGGCGACTCTATGGCTACACCTTC	CASSESRTGRLYGYTF
NA	TRBV5-6	TRBJ2-7	TGTGCCAGCAGCTTGACAGGGTCCTACGAGCAGTACTTC	CASSLTGSYEQYF
TRBD2	TRBV7-2	TRBJ2-1	TGTGCCAGCAGCTTATGGGTTAGCGGGAGCCACAATGAGCAGTTCTTC	CASSLWVSGSHNEQFF
NA	TRBV7-9	TRBJ2-3	TGTGCCAGCAGCTCCCGGGACTTTGGCACAGATACGCAGTATTTT	CASSSRDFGTDTQYF
NA	TRBV18	TRBJ1-3	TGTGCCAGCTCACCAGGGCTAGGAAACACCATATATTTT	CASSPGLGNTIYF